Following are 10 T cell receptor beta chains from one sample sequenced in a study of naive and memory T cell subsets. Both TRBC1 and TRBC2 were covered by a beta constant-region primer of two equimolar oligonucleotides. MiXCR, run by TCRdb on the UMI-ligation and nested PCR reads, gives a single entry per CDR3 protein. The sample has roughly 140,000 distinct CDR3 sequences; about a sixth are singletons. Sequenced material: naive CD4+ T cells from blood. The origin of the receptors is a human donor in good health.

This clonotype showed up just a few times. The V call is TRBV7-9, the J call TRBJ2-1; D is undetermined. This CDR3 region has 13 residues. The V gene's germline CDR1 is SEHNR and CDR2 FQNEAQ (reference sequence). V was cut by 0 bases and J by 4 bases, with 4 bases left in between. Here the CDR3 reads CASSLATYNEQFF. CDR3 sequence (DNA): TGTGCCAGCAGCTTAGCTACGTACAATGAGCAGTTCTTC.

There are a few counts of this clonotype. CDR3 amino acids: CASRDPTTGNTIYF. CDR3 DNA: TGTGCCAGCCGGGACCCGACAACTGGAAACACCATATATTTT. The chain employs TRBV6-6 and TRBJ1-3, with D possibly TRBD1 on 5 matching bases. Germline assignment: CDR1 MNHNY and CDR2 SVGAGI (reference sequence). The CDR3 loop spans 14 amino acids. V lost 8 bases and J lost 2, with 13 bases in between.

This clonotype came up a few times. V is TRBV20-1 and J is TRBJ2-1; 13 nucleotides align to TRBD2. The germline V gene encodes CDR1 DFQATT and CDR2 SNEGSKA (reference sequence). J lost 9 bases, V lost 3 bases, and 8 bases had no gene match. The CDR3 spans 15 residues. The CDR3 nucleotides are TGCAGTGCTAGGCCACTAGCGGGGGGGTTTGGTGAGCAGTTCTTC. This encodes CSARPLAGGFGEQFF.

This clonotype was seen a few times. J is TRBJ2-2 and V is TRBV7-7, with D perhaps TRBD1 (5 bases). Trimming stripped 5 bases from V and 2 bases from J, with 12 bases between. In germline, CDR1 is SSHAT, CDR2 FNYEAQ (reference sequence). The CDR3 runs to 15 residues. The CDR3 loop is CASSPDSTNTGELFF. For the CDR3, the DNA is TGTGCCAGCAGCCCAGACAGCACCAACACCGGGGAGCTGTTTTTT.

This chain links TRBV20-1 with TRBJ1-6; D possibly corresponds to TRBD1 (5 bases). Trimming removed 3 bases at V and 3 bases at J, with 12 bases between. This CDR3 is built from 15 residues. Per germline, CDR1 DFQATT and CDR2 SNEGSKA (reference sequence). DNA of the CDR3: TGCAGTGCTAGCGATCAGGGACTCTATAATTCACCCCTCCACTTT. Its translation is CSASDQGLYNSPLHF.

The chain combines TRBV6-5 with TRBJ1-5; D unresolved. The length of the CDR3 is 15 residues. Germline V gene lookup returns CDR1 MNHEY and CDR2 SVGAGI. With 0 bases removed from V and 4 bases from J, the gap between germline ends came to 10 bases. The CDR3 sequence is CASSYSFLGNQPQHF. CDR3 nucleotides: TGTGCCAGCAGTTACTCTTTTTTGGGGAATCAGCCCCAGCATTTT.

There are many counts of this clonotype. This chain links TRBV7-2 with TRBJ2-1; no firm D call. V was shortened by 1 base and J by 1 base, with 5 bases between the two germline ends. Per the germline V gene, CDR1 is SGHTA and CDR2 is FQGNSA. The CDR3 is 14 residues long. In DNA form, the CDR3 reads TGTGCCAGCAGCTTAGACAGATCCTACAATGAGCAGTTCTTC. Its translation is CASSLDRSYNEQFF.

This clonotype occurred a few times. The chain recombines TRBV29-1 with TRBJ1-3, with D maybe TRBD1 (6 bases). V was cut by 4 bases and J by 1 base, with 14 bases left in between. Germline V CDR1 and CDR2: SQVTM, ANQGSEA. This CDR3 has 15 residues. CDR3 region: CSVGWKGGSGNTIYF. The CDR3 bases are TGCAGCGTTGGTTGGAAAGGGGGGTCTGGAAACACCATATATTTT.

This rearrangement joins TRBV6-2 or TRBV6-3 to TRBJ1-1, with 11 bases lining up with TRBD1. V was clipped by 5 bases and J by 4 bases; unmatched bases: 9. Germline V CDR1 and CDR2: MNHEY, SVGEGT. The CDR3 contains 16 residues. CDR3 bases: TGTGCCAGCAGTACAAGGACAGGGGGCGCGAGCACTGAAGCTTTCTTT. Protein: CASSTRTGGASTEAFF.

This clonotype was observed a few times. This chain joins TRBV7-9 and TRBJ2-5, with TRBD1 matching 10 bases. CDR3 length: 15 amino acids. V shed 5 bases, J shed 5 bases, and the junction held 8 bases outside the gene matches. Germline V lookup: CDR1 SEHNR, CDR2 FQNEAQ (reference sequence). In DNA, the CDR3 is TGTGCCAGCAGCCCCGATGGGACAGGGGACGAGACCCAGTACTTC. This encodes CASSPDGTGDETQYF.